The rows below give T cell receptor beta chains drawn from one sample of a study of spatial heterogeneity in lung cancer. One entry per CDR3 protein, called by TCRdb with MiXCR from the 5' RACE reads. Among roughly 91,000 distinct CDR3 sequences listed, 15% to 20% were seen once. The starting material was PBMCs, obtained at surgery. These receptors were obtained from a male donor with early-stage non-small cell lung cancer. CDR3s include the opening cysteine and the closing phenylalanine or tryptophan. Each record gives: clone size, J gene, D gene, V gene, CDR3 DNA, CDR3 protein. A D gene is named only where the DNA matches it firmly. Clone size is given for some rows only: seen once, a few or many times, or a class if the clone is expanded.

size: .; J: TRBJ1-6; D: .; V: TRBV4-3; DNA: TGCGCCAGCAGCCCCTACCAAGGGTCCTATAATTCACCCCTCCACTTT; CDR3: CASSPYQGSYNSPLHF
size: .; J: TRBJ2-4; D: .; V: TRBV28; DNA: TGTGCCAGCATAGGCACGGTGGAGAACATTCAGTACTTC; CDR3: CASIGTVENIQYF
size: few; J: TRBJ2-7; D: TRBD2; V: TRBV6-5; DNA: TGTGCCAGCATTCCTGACGGGCGCTCGGGGGGCGAGCAGTACTTC; CDR3: CASIPDGRSGGEQYF
size: .; J: TRBJ2-3; D: .; V: TRBV7-2; DNA: TGTGCCAGCAGCTTAGGAAGGACCGCTGGTACGCAGTATTTT; CDR3: CASSLGRTAGTQYF
size: .; J: TRBJ2-1; D: .; V: TRBV29-1; DNA: TGCAGCGTTGATAGCGACTCCTACAATGAGCAGTTCTTC; CDR3: CSVDSDSYNEQFF
size: .; J: TRBJ2-3; D: TRBD2; V: TRBV7-9; DNA: TGTGCCAGCAGCCCTCTAGCGGGAGATACGCAGTATTTT; CDR3: CASSPLAGDTQYF
size: medium-sized; J: TRBJ2-5; D: .; V: TRBV11-3; DNA: TGTGCCAGCAGCCGCCAGGCGGGCAGAGATCAAGAGACCCAGTACTTC; CDR3: CASSRQAGRDQETQYF
size: .; J: TRBJ1-2; D: .; V: TRBV20-1; DNA: TGCAGTGCTAGATCCCCGGGCCCCTTTCGAGGAGGCTACACCTTC; CDR3: CSARSPGPFRGGYTF
size: few; J: TRBJ2-7; D: .; V: TRBV5-1; DNA: TGCGCCAGCAGCTTACGACGGGACCCCTTAACCTACGAGCAGTACTTC; CDR3: CASSLRRDPLTYEQYF
size: many; J: TRBJ2-5; D: .; V: TRBV6-2/TRBV6-3; DNA: TGTGCCAGCAGTTACTCGGCCGGACAGAAGACTCAAGAGACCCAGTACTTC; CDR3: CASSYSAGQKTQETQYF
size: .; J: TRBJ2-7; D: .; V: TRBV7-6; DNA: TGTGCCAGCAGCCCTTGGACAGCCCTCGTCCCCTCCGAGCAGTACTTC; CDR3: CASSPWTALVPSEQYF
size: many; J: TRBJ2-5; D: TRBD2; V: TRBV11-2; DNA: TGTGCCAGCAGCTTTAGCGGGGGTCAAGAGACCCAGTACTTC; CDR3: CASSFSGGQETQYF
size: .; J: TRBJ1-5; D: .; V: TRBV5-1; DNA: TGCGCCAGCAGCTTGGTCCCTGGGCCCAATCAGCCCCAGCATTTT; CDR3: CASSLVPGPNQPQHF
size: .; J: TRBJ1-1; D: .; V: TRBV10-3; DNA: TGTGCCATCAGCCACAGGAGCCTGAACACTGAAGCTTTCTTT; CDR3: CAISHRSLNTEAFF
size: few; J: TRBJ1-2; D: .; V: TRBV2; DNA: TGTGCCAGCAGTGAGGGGTCAGACTATGGCTACACCTTC; CDR3: CASSEGSDYGYTF
size: few; J: TRBJ1-5; D: .; V: TRBV6-6; DNA: TGTGCCAGCAGTTACGGAGGGGCCCAGCATTTT; CDR3: CASSYGGAQHF
size: .; J: TRBJ2-1; D: .; V: TRBV2; DNA: TGTGCCAGCGGCTCTAGCGTCTACAATGAGCAGTTCTTC; CDR3: CASGSSVYNEQFF
size: .; J: TRBJ2-5; D: TRBD2; V: TRBV7-6; DNA: TGTGCCAGCAGCCCGCTGGGTCTAGCGGGTCGAGAGACCCAGTACTTC; CDR3: CASSPLGLAGRETQYF
size: .; J: TRBJ2-2; D: TRBD1; V: TRBV7-3; DNA: TGTGCCAGCAGCTTTGGGACAGGGCCGAACACCGGGGAGCTGTTTTTT; CDR3: CASSFGTGPNTGELFF
size: .; J: TRBJ2-7; D: TRBD2; V: TRBV5-1; DNA: TGCGCCAGCAGCCCGTATAGCGGGGGCGCCTCCTACGAGCAGTACTTC; CDR3: CASSPYSGGASYEQYF
size: .; J: TRBJ1-1; D: .; V: TRBV25-1; DNA: TGTGCCAGCAGGACCACTGATGGAGGTTTATGGACTGAAGCTTTCTTT; CDR3: CASRTTDGGLWTEAFF
size: .; J: TRBJ1-4; D: .; V: TRBV5-1; DNA: TGCGCCAGCAGCACTGGACGTGCAACTAATGAAAAACTGTTTTTT; CDR3: CASSTGRATNEKLFF